Below are 27 T cell receptor beta chains sequenced from a single sample in a study of identical twins. TCRdb reanalysed the 5' RACE reads using MiXCR and keeps one entry per CDR3 protein. Of 350,000 to 450,000 distinct CDR3 sequences listed, under 20% are singletons. Sequencing used naive T cells sorted from blood. These receptor sequences come from a middle-aged man in good health.

This chain uses TRBV28 with TRBJ2-1, with D uncertain. The CDR3 is 16 amino acids. Germline assignment: CDR1 MDHEN and CDR2 SYDVKM. Trimming stripped 8 bases from V and 0 bases from J, with 17 bases between. CDR3 loop: CASSDLRTSSYNEQFF. CDR3 nucleotide sequence: TGTGCCAGCTCTGACTTACGAACCAGCTCCTACAATGAGCAGTTCTTC.

There are many counts of this clonotype. This chain uses TRBV20-1 with TRBJ1-6; D is possibly TRBD1 (5 bases). This CDR3 region has 14 residues. Trimming took 5 bases from V and 11 from J, leaving 19 bases between them. Germline-derived CDR1 and CDR2 are DFQATT and SNEGSKA (reference sequence). The CDR3: CSALVGTLRAPLHF. The CDR3 DNA follows: TGCAGTGCTTTGGTCGGGACCCTAAGAGCACCCCTCCACTTT.

This clonotype was seen many times. The rearrangement links TRBV27 to TRBJ2-7, with 8 bases identical to TRBD1. V dropped 3 bases and J dropped 10; count of bases not matched to a gene: 11. The CDR3 has 14 residues. The germline V gene encodes CDR1 MNHEY and CDR2 SMNVEV (reference sequence). The CDR3 nucleotides are TGTGCCAGCAGTTTGGCGAGACAGGGGCTTCATCAGTACTTC. It encodes CASSLARQGLHQYF.

This clonotype was found a few times. The J gene is TRBJ2-3, the V gene TRBV20-1, with 8 bases matching TRBD2. Losses at the gene ends were 0 bases for V and 2 bases for J; bases not matched to a gene: 10. CDR1 is DFQATT and CDR2 is SNEGSKA in the germline V gene (reference sequence). The CDR3 consists of 17 residues. Here the CDR3 DNA reads TGCAGTGCTAGAGATGAGATGGCGGGAGGCCCCACAGATACGCAGTATTTT. Amino acids: CSARDEMAGGPTDTQYF.

The chain links TRBV7-2 to TRBJ2-5; 9 nucleotides agree with TRBD2. V dropped 2 bases and J dropped 1; count of bases not matched to a gene: 5. This CDR3 has 16 residues. The germline V gene has CDR1 SGHTA and CDR2 FQGNSA. This CDR3 reads CASSLLGLAVQETQYF. The CDR3 DNA is TGTGCCAGCAGCTTACTGGGACTAGCCGTCCAAGAGACCCAGTACTTC.

The chain is built from TRBV20-1 and TRBJ1-3; D not resolved. The CDR3 contains 10 residues. V was pared by 6 bases and J by 13 bases, with 13 bases between. Germline CDR1 and CDR2: DFQATT and SNEGSKA (reference sequence). In DNA, the CDR3 is TGCAGTGCCCGACATCATGATATATATTTT. Amino acid sequence: CSARHHDIYF.

Written as DNA, the CDR3 is TGTGCCAGCAGTCCCCTAGCGGGGGGCCTGGGCACCGGGGAGCTGTTTTTT. It codes for CASSPLAGGLGTGELFF. The chain employs TRBV27 and TRBJ2-2; the match to TRBD2 covers 11 bases. Germline V lookup: CDR1 MNHEY, CDR2 SMNVEV (reference sequence). The CDR3 runs to 17 residues. V gave up 5 bases and J gave up 4 bases; unmatched junction bases: 9.

The chain links TRBV10-3 to TRBJ2-1, with 13 bases that match TRBD2. V lost 11 bases to trimming and J lost 7 bases; unmatched junction nucleotides: 14. The CDR3 has 16 residues. The germline CDR1 and CDR2 sequences are ENHRY and SYGVKD. Here the CDR3 reads CAVGLAGETGRNEQFF. For the CDR3, the DNA is TGTGCCGTCGGACTAGCGGGAGAGACGGGTAGGAATGAGCAGTTCTTC.

The gene calls are TRBV20-1 and TRBJ2-7; 8 positions match TRBD1. J lost 0 bases, V lost 6 bases, and 7 bases had no gene match. Germline V gene data show CDR1 as DFQATT and CDR2 as SNEGSKA (reference sequence). The CDR3 consists of 14 residues. CDR3 sequence: CSAPDRGFSYEQYF. The CDR3 bases are TGCAGTGCCCCTGACAGGGGATTCTCCTACGAGCAGTACTTC.

Ten or more counts support this clonotype. The chain uses TRBV3-1 and TRBJ2-5; D gene uncertain. The CDR3 runs to 13 residues. The germline V and J ends were trimmed by 1 base and 5 bases, with 8 bases remaining between them. Germline CDR1 LGHDT, CDR2 YNNKEL (reference sequence). The CDR3 reads CASSQGSRETQYF. CDR3 coding DNA: TGTGCCAGCAGCCAAGGCTCGCGGGAGACCCAGTACTTC.

In the case of this clonotype: Mismatch with germline at one junction end may stem from a read error. The chain employs TRBV20-1 and TRBJ2-7; perhaps TRBD1 as D (5 bases). CDR1 is DFQATT, CDR2 SNEGSKA, per germline (reference sequence). The CDR3 contains 14 residues. The CDR3 protein is CSASRGRSSYAQYF. In nucleotides, the CDR3 is TGCAGTGCTAGTAGGGGCAGGAGCTCCTACGCGCAGTACTTC.

The chain employs TRBV5-1 and TRBJ2-3, with 13 bases fitting TRBD2. With V trimmed by 0 bases and J by 4 bases, 2 bases remained unmatched. In germline, CDR1 is SGHRS, CDR2 YFSETQ. The CDR3 runs to 16 residues. CDR3 bases: TGCGCCAGCAGCTTGGATGGACTAGCGGGAGCAGATACGCAGTATTTT. As protein: CASSLDGLAGADTQYF.

This rearrangement joins TRBV5-1 to TRBJ1-4; 9 bases map to TRBD1. The V segment lost 4 bases and the J segment 2 bases; nucleotides outside the gene matches: 0. The CDR3 extends over 14 amino acids. Germline V gene data show CDR1 as SGHRS and CDR2 as YFSETQ. The DNA for the CDR3 is TGCGCCAGCAGCGGGACAGGGACTAATGAAAAACTGTTTTTT. This translates into CASSGTGTNEKLFF. The full variable domain, with the rest looked up from reference TRBV5-1 and TRBJ1-4, is KAGVTQTPRYLIKTRGQQVTLSCSPISGHRSVSWYQQTPGQGLQFLFEYFSETQRNKGNFPGRFSGRQFSNSRSEMNVSTLELGDSALYLCASSGTGTNEKLFFGSGTQLSVL.

This CDR3 reads CASSLFSGGPNEQFF. The CDR3 nucleotides read TGTGCCAGCAGCTTGTTCTCGGGGGGGCCAAATGAGCAGTTCTTC. The chain recombines TRBV5-5 with TRBJ2-1; TRBD2 matches 8 bases. V dropped 1 base and J dropped 7; count of bases not matched to a gene: 7. Germline loops: CDR1 SGHKS, CDR2 YYEKEE (reference sequence). The CDR3 has 15 residues.

The chain uses TRBV20-1 and TRBJ2-1; the D gene is possibly TRBD1 (7 bases). The V gene lost 3 bases and the J gene lost 6 bases, with 18 bases spanning the gap. Germline loops: CDR1 DFQATT, CDR2 SNEGSKA (reference sequence). The CDR3 sequence is 15 residues long. This CDR3 reads CSARQSQGGSNEQFF. The CDR3, as DNA: TGCAGTGCTAGGCAGTCGCAGGGGGGCAGCAATGAGCAGTTCTTC.

This clonotype has at least ten counts. CDR3 DNA sequence: TGTGCCAGCAGTGAAGAAGCGGGTGGAGAGACCCAGTACTTC. This sequence encodes CASSEEAGGETQYF. The chain joins TRBV2 to TRBJ2-5; D perhaps matches TRBD2 (6 bases). Trimming removed 1 base at V and 4 bases at J, with 10 bases between. The CDR3 loop spans 14 amino acids. Germline V CDR1 and CDR2: SNHLY, FYNNEI.

This clonotype showed up many times. The V gene is TRBV11-2, the J gene TRBJ2-1; 9 bases are shared with TRBD2. This CDR3 has 16 residues. Looked up from germline, CDR1 is SGHAT and CDR2 is FQNNGV. After removal of 4 bases from V and 4 bases from J, the junction contained 8 bases not matched to a gene. For the CDR3, the DNA is TGTGCCAGCAGCTATAGCGGGGGAGCCTTATACAATGAGCAGTTCTTC. Translating it yields CASSYSGGALYNEQFF.

The rearrangement joins TRBV10-3 to TRBJ2-5; maybe TRBD2 (5 bases). This CDR3 comprises 14 residues. V lost 4 bases to trimming and J lost 4 bases, with 13 bases between them. CDR1 is ENHRY and CDR2 is SYGVKD in the germline V gene. The CDR3 here is CAISVREKGETQYF. The CDR3 nucleotides are TGTGCCATCAGTGTGAGGGAAAAAGGAGAGACCCAGTACTTC.

About this clonotype: At one end, the junction sequence differs from germline, possibly due to a read error. This chain joins TRBV5-6 and TRBJ2-5, with 7 bases lining up with TRBD1. Germline V gives CDR1 SGHDT, CDR2 YYEEEE. CDR3 length: 14 residues. CDR3 protein: CACSFGTEQETQYF. The CDR3 nucleotides read TGTGCCTGCAGCTTCGGGACAGAACAAGAGACCCAGTACTTC.

This clonotype has just a few counts. The genes are TRBV5-1 and TRBJ1-2, with D uncertain. Germline CDR1 SGHRS, CDR2 YFSETQ. V was clipped by 4 bases and J by 2 bases, with 9 bases between them. This CDR3 has 13 residues. The chain's CDR3 is CASSTRENYGYTF. The CDR3 DNA follows: TGCGCCAGCAGCACAAGGGAGAACTATGGCTACACCTTC.

This clonotype was seen many times. The chain joins TRBV5-5 to TRBJ2-1; TRBD1 matches 10 bases. Germline trimming cut 7 bases from V and 7 bases from J; bases unmatched to any gene: 8. From germline, CDR1 is SGHKS and CDR2 YYEKEE (reference sequence). This CDR3 has 14 amino acids. The CDR3 here is CASGDRGGWNEQFF. CDR3 in DNA: TGTGCCAGCGGGGACAGGGGTGGTTGGAATGAGCAGTTCTTC.

This clonotype was counted a few times. V is TRBV12-3 or TRBV12-4 and J is TRBJ2-3, with 8 bases matching TRBD2. The CDR3 extends over 14 amino acids. The ends lost 5 bases at V and 6 bases at J; junction bases unmatched: 7. The CDR3 DNA sequence: TGTGCCAGCAGTAAAGGAGCGGGGGTGGATACGCAGTATTTT. Residues: CASSKGAGVDTQYF.

The V gene is TRBV5-1, the J gene TRBJ2-7, with D perhaps TRBD2 (5 bases). The CDR3 totals 14 residues. CDR1 SGHRS and CDR2 YFSETQ come from the germline V gene. V shed 3 bases and J shed 3 bases, with 13 bases lying between them. CDR3 bases: TGCGCCAGCAGCTACGCCGGGGAAGTCTACGAGCAGTACTTC. Its protein is CASSYAGEVYEQYF.

In this sample, this clonotype turned up many times. The V gene is TRBV10-3, the J gene TRBJ2-7; 11 positions match TRBD1. This CDR3 has 12 amino acids. J gave up 7 bases and V 8 bases, and 4 bases lay outside the gene matches. Germline V gene lookup returns CDR1 ENHRY and CDR2 SYGVKD. The CDR3 DNA sequence: TGTGCCATCGGGGGACAGGGGGAAGAGCAGTACTTC. Translating gives CAIGGQGEEQYF.

The V call is TRBV24-1, the J call TRBJ2-5, with a possible D match to TRBD2 (5 bases). The length of the CDR3 is 15 residues. Looked up from germline, CDR1 is KGHDR and CDR2 is SFDVKD. V gave up 6 bases and J gave up 1 base, with 14 bases separating them. DNA for the CDR3: TGTGCCACCAGTTCGGCGGGTGCCATCCAAGAGACCCAGTACTTC. It codes for CATSSAGAIQETQYF.

This clonotype was counted between two and nine times. This chain uses TRBV7-2 with TRBJ2-7, with 11 bases lining up with TRBD2. V lost 6 bases, J lost 7 bases, and 5 bases stayed unmatched. The CDR3 loop spans 13 amino acids. Germline V gives CDR1 SGHTA, CDR2 FQGNSA. Written as DNA, the CDR3 is TGTGCCAGCAGACTAGCGGGAGTATCTGAGCAGTACTTC. Translating it yields CASRLAGVSEQYF.

This clonotype was recorded at least ten times. J is TRBJ2-7 and V is TRBV7-2; 8 positions agree with TRBD1. There are 15 residues in the CDR3. Looked up from germline, CDR1 is SGHTA and CDR2 is FQGNSA. J lost 4 bases, V lost 5 bases, and 10 bases had no gene match. The CDR3 DNA is TGTGCCAGCAGCAGTTCGACAGGGGCTTATTACGAGCAGTACTTC. Its protein is CASSSSTGAYYEQYF.